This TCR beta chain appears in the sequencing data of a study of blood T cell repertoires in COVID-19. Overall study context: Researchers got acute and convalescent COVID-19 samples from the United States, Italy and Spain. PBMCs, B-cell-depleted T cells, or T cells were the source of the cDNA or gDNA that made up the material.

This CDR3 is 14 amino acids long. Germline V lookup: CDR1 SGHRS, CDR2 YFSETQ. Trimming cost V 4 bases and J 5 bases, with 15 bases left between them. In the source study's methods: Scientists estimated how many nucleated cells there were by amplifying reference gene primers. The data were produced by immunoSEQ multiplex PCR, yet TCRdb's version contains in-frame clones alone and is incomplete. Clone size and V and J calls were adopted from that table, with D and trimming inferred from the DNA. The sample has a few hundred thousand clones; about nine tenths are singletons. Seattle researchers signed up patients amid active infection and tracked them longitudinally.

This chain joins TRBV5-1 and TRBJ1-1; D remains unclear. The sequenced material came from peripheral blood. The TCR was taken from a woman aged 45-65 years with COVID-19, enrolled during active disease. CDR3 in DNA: TGCGCCAGCAGCATGGACGGGATGGGTACTGAAGCTTTCTTT. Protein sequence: CASSMDGMGTEAFF. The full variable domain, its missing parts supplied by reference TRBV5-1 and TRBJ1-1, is KAGVTQTPRYLIKTRGQQVTLSCSPISGHRSVSWYQQTPGQGLQFLFEYFSETQRNKGNFPGRFSGRQFSNSRSEMNVSTLELGDSALYLCASSMDGMGTEAFFGQGTRLTVV.